A single T cell receptor beta chain is shown here with its context. As yet, its antigen is unknown. Data came from immunoSEQ multiplex PCR; TCRdb stores just in-frame clones and leaves some out. The sample yields around 25,000 clones, 83% seen once. The entry originates in a study of vaccination effects on CD4 cells after COVID-19. Study-level results: Healthy vaccine recipients' vaccine-induced clones were almost all SARS-CoV-2 mono-reactive.

ViraFEST expansion of antigen-specific CD4+ T cells with viral peptide pools preceded sequencing. The culture ran for about eleven days before CD4+ T cells were isolated. Two-dose vaccination with either BNT162b2 or mRNA-1273 was given to the participants. Trimming took 0 bases from V and 1 from J, leaving 16 bases between them. The V gene's germline CDR1 is SGHRS and CDR2 YFSETQ. The CDR3 totals 18 residues. This rearrangement joins TRBV5-1 to TRBJ2-2, with a possible D match to TRBD1 (6 bases). This TCR came from a human donor who received a COVID-19 vaccine. Some clones in this sample may be carry-over from other donors' samples. Material: CD4+ T cells from PBMCs cultured with HCoV-NL63 spike peptides, obtained after COVID-19 vaccination. Here the CDR3 reads CASSLAPGTSLNTGELFF. The CDR3 DNA sequence: TGCGCCAGCAGCTTGGCGCCCGGGACATCCTTGAACACCGGGGAGCTGTTTTTT.